The table lists the clone carrying this T cell receptor beta chain with many counts. Its antigen remains unknown. TCRdb passed the reads through MiXCR, listing each CDR3 protein once. This sample carries fewer than 950,000 distinct CDR3 sequences, about 33% of them seen once, and the ten largest clones take 9.5% to 15%. These data originate in a study of T cell repertoires in cytomegalovirus infection. Study summary: The study used recently identified HLA-C-restricted and well-studied HLA-B-restricted CMV epitopes. Shared public TCR beta signatures pointed to both CMV infection and a matching HLA type.

Study-level points and caveats: Clonotype analysis showed dominance of the ex vivo response by HLA-C-restricted CMV-specific TCR beta clonotypes. Totalled public TCR beta family frequency picked out people who carried CMV plus the relevant HLA.

The CDR3 is 15 amino acids. Between the trimmed V and J ends, which lost 0 bases and 5 bases, there was a span of 14 bases. The germline V gene has CDR1 SGHVS and CDR2 FNYEAQ. This rearrangement joins TRBV7-6 to TRBJ2-7; D is perhaps TRBD2 (6 bases). This clonotype was obtained from a human donor in good health (CMV status not recorded). Some clones in this sample may be carry-over from other donors' samples. This sample comprised cultured CD8+ T cells from PBMCs, obtained from culture after CMV antigen stimulation. CDR3 nucleotides: TGTGCCAGCAGCTTAGCCATTGCAAGGGAGGACGAGCAGTACTTC. Amino acids: CASSLAIAREDEQYF.